This T cell receptor beta chain was retrieved from a study of blood T cell repertoires in COVID-19. As for the study in general: Whether acute or convalescent, the COVID-19 samples came from the United States, Italy and Spain.

Data came from immunoSEQ multiplex PCR; TCRdb stores just in-frame clones and leaves some out. The sample contains around 75,000 clones, 84% of which appear only once. Enrollment of patients from Seattle took place during active infection, with longitudinal follow-up. The V gene lost 4 bases and the J gene lost 7 bases, with 17 bases spanning the gap. Germline-derived CDR1 and CDR2 are SGHAT and FQNNGV. The CDR3 spans 15 residues. Sequencing used peripheral blood. The receptor comes from a middle-aged man with COVID-19, enrolled during active disease. V usage is TRBV11-2 and J usage is TRBJ2-1; TRBD2 might be the D (6 bases). Here the CDR3 DNA reads TGTGCCAGCAGCTCGGCTCCGGGAGCCGGGAATGAGCAGTTCTTC. It encodes CASSSAPGAGNEQFF.